The 21 T cell receptor beta chains below come from one sample, sequenced in a study of regulatory T cells in long-lasting Graves disease. Building the TCR beta libraries relied on iRepertoire HTBI primers, and CDR3 regions underwent Arm-PCR. TCRdb re-analysed the multiplex PCR reads in MiXCR, keeping a single row per CDR3 protein. The sample has 250,000 or so distinct CDR3 sequences, around 18% seen once. Time point described: newly diagnosed GD, antithyroid drugs for less than 3 months. RNA extracted from PBMCs served as the sequencing template. These same data were also listed under a study on T cells in Graves' hyperthyroidism and ophthalmopathy.

The input for sequencing was peripheral blood mononuclear cells (PBMCs), taken at new diagnosis, from a patient treated with antithyroid drugs. The source of these receptors is a woman in her 30s with Graves disease.

As concerns this clonotype: This likely stems from a read error, as it lies one base from a far larger clone. The chain employs TRBV12-3 or TRBV12-4 and TRBJ2-1; TRBD2 aligns across 12 bases. The CDR3 is made up of 14 amino acids. J gave up 10 bases and V 8 bases, and 9 bases lay outside the gene matches. CDR3 in DNA: TGTGCCAGCGGGGAGACTAGCGGGGGCCACGAGCAGTTCTTC. Translating it yields CASGETSGGHEQFF.

This clonotype was counted at least ten times. The rearrangement uses TRBV3-1 and TRBJ1-5, with no clear D. This CDR3 has 15 amino acids. Germline CDR1 is LGHDT and CDR2 is YNNKEL (reference sequence). V shed 1 base and J shed 5 bases, with 12 bases lying between them. CDR3 sequence (DNA): TGTGCCAGCAGCCAAGGACGGCAGCCCTATCAGCCCCAGCATTTT. Protein sequence: CASSQGRQPYQPQHF.

The sample holds many counts of this clonotype. This sequence joins TRBV12-3 or TRBV12-4 and TRBJ1-2, with unresolved D. V lost 5 bases, J lost 10 bases, and 17 bases lay in between. This CDR3 is 13 amino acids long. The CDR3 sequence: CASSHRTWGVYTF. DNA for the CDR3: TGTGCCAGCAGTCACCGGACCTGGGGAGTCTACACCTTC.

This clonotype was counted at least ten times. The CDR3 nucleotides read TGCAGTGCCCTTCACCCGCTCAGTCCAAATCAGCCCCAGCATTTT. This codes for CSALHPLSPNQPQHF. This chain connects TRBV20-1 to TRBJ1-5; D call uncertain. This CDR3 is built from 15 residues. Germline V gene data show CDR1 as DFQATT and CDR2 as SNEGSKA (reference sequence). The V end was cut by 6 bases, the J end by 4 bases, with 19 bases between.

This clonotype was counted many times. This sequence joins TRBV20-1 and TRBJ1-5, with 9 bases aligning to TRBD1. V gave up 5 bases and J gave up 9 bases; unmatched junction bases: 11. CDR1 is DFQATT, CDR2 SNEGSKA, per germline (reference sequence). The CDR3 is 14 residues long. DNA for the CDR3: TGCAGTGCTTCCCCGGGACAGGGACATTTGCCCCAGCATTTT. Translated, it gives CSASPGQGHLPQHF.

At least ten counts were recorded for this clonotype. V and J are TRBV5-1 and TRBJ1-2; TRBD1 aligns across 8 bases. Germline V gene sequence: CDR1 SGHRS, CDR2 YFSETQ. The CDR3 totals 14 residues. V shed 1 base, J shed 5 bases, and the junction held 4 bases outside the gene matches. For the CDR3, the DNA is TGCGCCAGCAGCTTGTCGTACAGGGGGTATGGCTACACCTTC. Residues: CASSLSYRGYGYTF.

This clonotype appeared many times. The chain links TRBV18 to TRBJ1-1; D unresolved. Germline CDR1 reads KGHSH; CDR2 reads LQKENI. Trimming took 3 bases from V and 0 from J, leaving 11 bases between them. This CDR3 contains 15 residues. The CDR3 here is CASSPQVTMNTEAFF. CDR3 coding DNA: TGTGCCAGCTCACCCCAGGTCACCATGAACACTGAAGCTTTCTTT.

The J gene is TRBJ2-2, the V gene TRBV6-1, with a possible D match to TRBD1 (5 bases). Between the trimmed V and J ends, which lost 3 bases and 0 bases, there was a span of 14 bases. The V gene's germline CDR1 is MNHNS and CDR2 SASEGT. The CDR3 sequence is 17 residues long. The CDR3 sequence is CASSDHLQGPNTGELFF. In DNA, the CDR3 is TGTGCCAGCAGTGACCACCTTCAGGGCCCGAACACCGGGGAGCTGTTTTTT.

The table lists this clonotype with many counts. The chain employs TRBV29-1 and TRBJ1-4, with TRBD1 identical over 10 bases. Unmatched junction bases numbered 5, after V lost 6 bases and J lost 7 bases. This CDR3 has 13 amino acids. In germline, CDR1 is SQVTM, CDR2 ANQGSEA. CDR3 sequence: CSVSRTGGEKLFF. The CDR3 DNA reads as TGCAGCGTGTCTCGGACAGGGGGTGAAAAACTGTTTTTT.

At least ten counts were recorded for this clonotype. This chain uses TRBV12-3 or TRBV12-4 with TRBJ2-2; 7 bases map to TRBD1. The junction had 4 bases not matched to a gene; V was cut back by 5 bases and J by 7 bases. The CDR3 has 13 amino acids. CDR3 amino acids: CASSRQGFGELFF. The CDR3 coding sequence is TGTGCCAGCAGTCGACAGGGCTTCGGGGAGCTGTTTTTT.

This clonotype was seen at least ten times. This chain connects TRBV10-3 to TRBJ1-2; D may be TRBD1 (5 bases). CDR1 is ENHRY and CDR2 is SYGVKD in the germline V gene. V shed 3 bases and J shed 6 bases, with 5 bases lying between them. The CDR3 is 11 residues long. The CDR3 coding sequence is TGTGCCATCAGTGACAGGGATGGCTACACCTTC. This translates into CAISDRDGYTF.

Comments on this clonotype: This sequence is one base from a far larger clone and is likely a read error. V is TRBV11-3 and J is TRBJ2-3; TRBD2 agrees at 8 bases. J was trimmed by 2 bases and V by 4 bases; bases with no gene match: 11. CDR1 is SGHNT, CDR2 YENEEA, per germline. The CDR3 length is 17 residues. The CDR3 region is CASSSRTNGGATDTQYF. CDR3 DNA: TGTGCCAGCAGCTCAAGGACTAACGGGGGGGCCACAGATACGCAGTATTTT.

There are many counts of this clonotype. V usage is TRBV20-1 and J usage is TRBJ2-4; D not certain. CDR3 length: 11 residues. Deletions cut 7 bases from V and 8 bases from J, with 12 bases between. Germline CDR1 reads DFQATT; CDR2 reads SNEGSKA (reference sequence). The CDR3, as DNA: TGCAGTGTAGTTCTAAGGGACATTCAGTACTTC. It translates to CSVVLRDIQYF.

This clonotype was seen at least ten times. The V gene is TRBV10-2, the J gene TRBJ1-2; 8 bases match TRBD1. Unmatched junction bases numbered 5, after V lost 6 bases and J lost 2 bases. From germline, CDR1 is WSHSY and CDR2 SAAADI. This CDR3 is built from 14 residues. DNA of the CDR3: TGCGCCAGCAGGGGGACAGGATTCAACTATGGCTACACCTTC. As protein: CASRGTGFNYGYTF.

This clonotype has at least ten counts. The genes are TRBV12-3 or TRBV12-4 and TRBJ1-5; possible D gene TRBD1, 5 bases. V was cut by 3 bases and J by 5 bases, with 20 bases left in between. The CDR3 sequence is 17 residues long. CDR3 in amino acids: CASSFGRGVAGYQPQHF. The CDR3, as DNA: TGTGCCAGCAGTTTTGGGCGGGGGGTTGCCGGATATCAGCCCCAGCATTTT.

This clonotype appeared many times. This sequence joins TRBV27 and TRBJ2-3; TRBD2 matches 14 bases. The germline CDR1 and CDR2 sequences are MNHEY and SMNVEV (reference sequence). V lost 1 base and J lost 4; bases outside the gene matches: 10. The CDR3 loop spans 19 amino acids. Here the CDR3 DNA reads TGTGCCAGCAGTTTATATAGTTCGACTAGCGGGGGGGTCGCAGATACGCAGTATTTT. Translated, it gives CASSLYSSTSGGVADTQYF.

This clonotype was counted at least ten times. The chain recombines TRBV7-2 with TRBJ1-1, with D hard to call. V was trimmed by 5 bases and J by 11 bases, leaving 24 bases between them. CDR3 length equals 15 residues. In germline, CDR1 is SGHTA, CDR2 FQGNSA. The CDR3 protein is CASSAGRETNTVAFF. In DNA, the CDR3 is TGTGCCAGCAGCGCCGGGAGGGAGACGAACACTGTGGCTTTCTTT.

At least ten counts were recorded for this clonotype. The V call is TRBV7-2, the J call TRBJ2-7; 10 bases agree with TRBD2. V dropped 1 base and J dropped 10; count of bases not matched to a gene: 16. Looked up from germline, CDR1 is SGHTA and CDR2 is FQGNSA. The CDR3 covers 17 residues. The CDR3 protein is CASSLGFRFGLAVSQYF. DNA of the CDR3: TGTGCCAGCAGCTTAGGGTTTCGGTTCGGACTAGCGGTTTCTCAGTACTTC.

There are many counts of this clonotype. This chain joins TRBV4-2 and TRBJ2-7, with a weak D call TRBD2 (6 bases). Germline V gene lookup returns CDR1 LGHNA and CDR2 YNFKEQ. CDR3 size: 15 residues. V was pared by 2 bases and J by 0 bases, with 11 bases between. DNA for the CDR3: TGTGCCAGCAGCCAACGCGGGACCAACTCCTACGAGCAGTACTTC. It encodes CASSQRGTNSYEQYF.

Regarding this clonotype: A much larger clone is a single base away; this may be a read error. The conserved final phenylalanine or tryptophan is absent from the CDR3, which likely points to a read error. The chain couples TRBV20-1 to TRBJ1-1; tentatively, D is TRBD1 (5 bases). Trimming removed 5 bases at V and 4 bases at J, with 20 bases between. The CDR3 loop spans 15 amino acids. Germline V CDR1 and CDR2: DFQATT, SNEGSKA (reference sequence). The CDR3 coding sequence is TGCAGTGCTTCCCCGAACCAGGGTTTGGTCACTGAAGCTTTCCTT. This codes for CSASPNQGLVTEAFL.

This clonotype came up many times. The chain combines TRBV18 with TRBJ2-7; TRBD2 matches 7 bases. The V gene's germline CDR1 is KGHSH and CDR2 LQKENI. The length of the CDR3 is 15 residues. After removal of 3 bases from V and 0 bases from J, the junction contained 5 bases not matched to a gene. The CDR3 loop reads CASSPGGTASYEQYF. The CDR3 coding sequence is TGTGCCAGCTCACCGGGAGGGACTGCCTCCTACGAGCAGTACTTC.